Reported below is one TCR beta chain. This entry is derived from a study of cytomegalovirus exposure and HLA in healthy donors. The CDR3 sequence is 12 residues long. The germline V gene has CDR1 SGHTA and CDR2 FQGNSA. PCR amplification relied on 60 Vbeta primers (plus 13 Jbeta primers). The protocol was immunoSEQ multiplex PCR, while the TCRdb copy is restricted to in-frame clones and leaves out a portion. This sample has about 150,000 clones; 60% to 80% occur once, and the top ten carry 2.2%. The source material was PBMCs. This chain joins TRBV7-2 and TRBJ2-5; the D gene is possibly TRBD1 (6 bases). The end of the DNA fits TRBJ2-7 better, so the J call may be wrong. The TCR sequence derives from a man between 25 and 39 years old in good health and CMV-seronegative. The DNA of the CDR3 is TGTGCCAGCAGTTGGAGAGGGGGCGAGCAGTACTTC. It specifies CASSWRGGEQYF.